These T cell receptor beta chains were read from a single sample in a study of T cell responses to AZD1222 COVID-19 vaccine. Clones were read by immunoSEQ multiplex PCR, and TCRdb kept only the in-frame ones, dropping some. The sample has 150,000 to 200,000 clones, about nine tenths seen once. The input for sequencing was peripheral blood, taken on day 0 of AZD1222 vaccination. Source of these receptors: an adult in good health. Both conserved end residues are trimmed from each CDR3.

TRBJ1-1,TRBV6-2/TRBV6-3,ASSYRVQNTEAF
TRBJ1-4,TRBV30,ASTRGGEGEKLF
TRBJ2-3,TRBV5-6,ASSSRVRGAVSDTQY
TRBJ2-5,TRBV3-1/TRBV3-2,ASSPPRGVVETQY
TRBJ1-5,TRBV27,ASSLSWEIRQPQH
TRBJ1-1,TRBV7-2,ASSLYAGWGTEAF
TRBJ1-5,TRBV5-1,ASSSGGADQPQH
TRBJ1-6,TRBV3-1/TRBV3-2,ASSQVRGSPLH
TRBJ1-5,TRBV5-5,ASSSGSTVDQPQH
TRBJ2-5,TRBV9,ASSVGDRPETQY
TRBJ1-2,TRBV30,AWSVSGQGDYGYT
TRBJ1-6,TRBV6-1,ASSEADSRNSPLH
TRBJ1-5,TRBV2,ASSYVRGGKQPQH
TRBJ1-4,TRBV24-1,ATSGDDEKLF
TRBJ2-1,TRBV5-4,ASSLESPRLNEQF
TRBJ2-2,TRBV3-1/TRBV3-2,ASSEMTGTGELF
TRBJ1-2,TRBV5-1,ASSPGTTGGYT
TRBJ2-5,TRBV9,ASSEGPFQETQY
TRBJ2-3,TRBV5-6,ASSLIGTGATDTQY
TRBJ1-1,TRBV5-1,ASSFTGAYANAF
TRBJ1-1,TRBV4-3,ASSQELLQVEAF
TRBJ2-3,TRBV11-2,ASSLPIPPAADTQY
TRBJ1-4,TRBV30,AWTGGSTNEKLF
TRBJ1-2,TRBV24-1,ATSDRGQGDGYT
TRBJ1-2,TRBV7-9,ASSLWQNYGYT
TRBJ1-1,TRBV28,ASSLRGRQHEAF
TRBJ2-3,TRBV28,ASSFPIGGYTDTQY
TRBJ1-1,TRBV30,AWGRGGGYMNTEAF
TRBJ1-1,TRBV5-1,ASSFQGGLNTEAF
TRBJ1-1,TRBV7-9,ASSLVTEAF
TRBJ1-2,TRBV27,ASSPGTEVGGYT
TRBJ2-2,TRBV19,ASSKRTSGRLAGELF
TRBJ1-1,TRBV28,ASNGVDTEAF
TRBJ1-2,TRBV7-2,ASSLDRGGTYGYT
TRBJ1-3,TRBV6-8,ASTNGGSAGNTIY
TRBJ1-5,TRBV23-1,ASSPSKLGNQPQH
TRBJ2-7,TRBV5-1,ASSIQGYEQY
TRBJ2-1,TRBV28,ASSSVPSYNEQF
TRBJ1-1,TRBV7-2,ASSSPPRGRTEAF
TRBJ1-1,TRBV28,ASSLSSGTGDVAF
TRBJ2-1,TRBV5-5,ASRRGQGYTYNEQF
TRBJ2-5,TRBV6-2/TRBV6-3,ASSLQETQY
TRBJ1-5,TRBV2,ASRDRRNQPQH
TRBJ1-1,TRBV5-1,ASSPGTGVVDTEAF
TRBJ1-4,TRBV28,ASSLQGRNEKLF
TRBJ1-3,TRBV7-2,ASSLRTGPGNTIY
TRBJ2-5,TRBV27,ASSFNGRVVETQY
TRBJ1-3,TRBV5-4,ASSLAPGLNDGNTIY
TRBJ2-5,TRBV11-2,ASRRGGQETQY
TRBJ1-4,TRBV19,ASSPDGMGTGS
TRBJ2-3,TRBV4-2,ASSQTSGGETDTQY
TRBJ2-3,TRBV10-1,ATSSAEATDTQY
TRBJ1-1,TRBV4-2,ASSQPAGQGGGVTEAF
TRBJ2-1,TRBV11-2,ASSLGETSGRNEQF
TRBJ1-2,TRBV7-2,ASSLRAAGGDGYT
TRBJ2-7,TRBV19,ASSIGPPYEQY
TRBJ2-7,TRBV10-2,ASSERIAGGPSSYEQY
TRBJ1-1,TRBV5-5,ASSLRQKNTEAF
TRBJ2-7,TRBV6-6,ASSLEGYEQY
TRBJ1-1,TRBV11-2,ASSPWLGQTNTEAF